This T cell receptor (beta chain) was profiled in a study of blood T cell repertoires in COVID-19. The overall study: Sites in the United States, Italy and Spain provided acute and convalescent COVID-19 samples. From T cells, B-cell-depleted T cells, or PBMCs came the material, which was cDNA or gDNA.

Per the germline V gene, CDR1 is GTSNPN and CDR2 is SVGIG (reference sequence). This CDR3 region has 15 residues. V gave up 3 bases and J gave up 8 bases, with 22 bases separating them. Source study methods: Amplification from reference gene primers served as the basis for estimated nucleated cell counts. TCRdb's table, derived via immunoSEQ multiplex PCR, lists solely in-frame clones and lacks some. V and J calls and clone size follow that table, whereas D and trimming were derived from the DNA. The sample yields some 230,000 clones, 80% to 85% seen once. The V and J genes are TRBV30 and TRBJ1-1; D possibly corresponds to TRBD1 (6 bases). This sequence was found in a woman aged 25-40 years who had recovered from COVID-19. Material: peripheral blood. DNA for the CDR3: TGTGCCTGGAGGGACTTCGGGACATCCGGCCCCGAAGCTTTCTTT. Protein product: CAWRDFGTSGPEAFF.